The 20 T cell receptor beta chains below were found in one sample sequenced in a study of blood T cell repertoires in COVID-19 (dated by TCRdb to the early 2020s). Receptor libraries were prepared by the immunoSEQ multiplex PCR assay. In its TCRdb copy, this immuneACCESS table keeps in-frame sequences only and misses some clones. Where compared with another copy, unresolved V genes explain less than half of these, and the others have no known cause. This sample comprises fewer than 350,000 clones, approximately 86% of them detected only once. The ten largest clones capture almost 9.5% of the sample. Sequencing used peripheral blood. The origin of the receptors is a man younger than 35 with active or convalescent COVID-19.

This clone has at least ten counts. The chain uses TRBV29-1 and TRBJ1-1; possible D gene TRBD1, 6 bases. This CDR3 comprises 14 residues. Germline V gives CDR1 SQVTM, CDR2 ANQGSEA. V lost 7 bases and J 4 bases, leaving 19 bases between the germline ends. The CDR3 DNA is TGCAGCGCCGTACAATGGGGGCGAGGCACTGAAGCTTTCTTT. Amino acid sequence: CSAVQWGRGTEAFF.

The gene calls are TRBV18 and TRBJ1-5; D might be TRBD1 (5 bases). V lost 4 bases and J 5 bases, leaving 12 bases between the germline ends. The CDR3 is 14 amino acids. Germline CDR1 KGHSH, CDR2 LQKENI. This CDR3 is CASSRGRADQPQHF. The DNA of the CDR3 is TGTGCCAGCTCACGGGGGAGGGCGGATCAGCCCCAGCATTTT.

The chain joins TRBV12-5 to TRBJ2-4; 7 nucleotides agree with TRBD2. Germline CDR1 reads LGHNT; CDR2 reads FRNRAP. V lost 3 bases to trimming and J lost 3 bases; unmatched junction nucleotides: 2. There are 14 residues in the CDR3. The CDR3 nucleotides are TGTGCTAGTGGTTTTTGGGGGGGCAAAAACATTCAGTACTTC. Encoded protein: CASGFWGGKNIQYF.

The chain recombines TRBV6-1 with TRBJ1-2; D possibly corresponds to TRBD1 (6 bases). Germline lookup yields CDR1 MNHNS and CDR2 SASEGT. The CDR3 is 15 amino acids. V shed 1 base and J shed 5 bases, with 14 bases lying between them. CDR3 loop: CASSEGAGGVYGYTF. The CDR3 region has the DNA TGTGCCAGCAGTGAAGGGGCGGGGGGCGTTTATGGCTACACCTTC.

The sample holds one count of this clone. V gene TRBV25-1 combines with J gene TRBJ2-7; a possible D gene is TRBD1 (6 bases). Trimming removed 4 bases at V and 3 bases at J, with 10 bases between. The CDR3 has 13 residues. Germline CDR1 is MGHDK and CDR2 is SYGVNS. CDR3 residues: CASSGQDRYEQYF. Written as DNA, the CDR3 is TGTGCCAGCAGTGGACAGGACCGCTACGAGCAGTACTTC.

The V and J genes are TRBV25-1 and TRBJ1-1; TRBD1 agrees at 9 bases. CDR1 is MGHDK and CDR2 is SYGVNS in the germline V gene. The CDR3 extends over 15 amino acids. V lost 7 bases, J lost 4 bases, and 10 bases stayed unmatched. The CDR3 is CASTRTDRGATEAFF. As DNA, the CDR3 is TGTGCCAGCACCAGAACAGACAGGGGGGCCACTGAAGCTTTCTTT.

V and J are TRBV2 and TRBJ2-7; 10 bases are shared with TRBD1. This CDR3 region has 14 residues. V lost 4 bases and J lost 6; bases outside the gene matches: 6. Per the germline V gene, CDR1 is SNHLY and CDR2 is FYNNEI. CDR3 sequence (DNA): TGTGCCAGCAGTGGACAGGGGGCGAATTTCGAGCAGTACTTC. Translation gives CASSGQGANFEQYF.

The gene calls are TRBV7-9 and TRBJ2-7; the match to TRBD2 covers 11 bases. V was clipped by 5 bases and J by 4 bases; unmatched bases: 4. This CDR3 contains 14 residues. CDR1 and CDR2 (germline): SEHNR, FQNEAQ (reference sequence). For the CDR3, the DNA is TGTGCCAGCAGCGGGACTAGCGGAGGGTACGAGCAGTACTTC. Amino acid sequence: CASSGTSGGYEQYF.

The V gene is TRBV27, the J gene TRBJ2-3; the D gene is possibly TRBD1 (6 bases). The V and J ends lost 8 bases and 6 bases respectively, with 9 bases between them. Germline V gives CDR1 MNHEY, CDR2 SMNVEV (reference sequence). CDR3 length: 11 amino acids. The CDR3 DNA reads TGTGCCAGCGGCCAGGGGGATACGCAGTATTTT. This sequence encodes CASGQGDTQYF.

The chain carries TRBV27 and TRBJ1-1; unclear D gene. Germline lookup yields CDR1 MNHEY and CDR2 SMNVEV (reference sequence). Trimming removed 5 bases at V and 5 bases at J, with 6 bases between. CDR3 length: 11 residues. The CDR3 sequence: CASSIGTEAFF. CDR3 nucleotide sequence: TGTGCCAGCAGTATCGGGACTGAAGCTTTCTTT.

A single count supports this clone. The chain is built from TRBV4-3 and TRBJ2-5; unclear D gene. Germline values: CDR1 LGHNA, CDR2 YSLEER. V lost 3 bases to trimming and J lost 2 bases, with 13 bases between them. This CDR3 region has 15 residues. This chain's CDR3 is CASSQLLGPQETQYF. As DNA, the CDR3 is TGCGCCAGCAGCCAGTTGCTGGGCCCTCAAGAGACCCAGTACTTC.

The chain is built from TRBV6-5 and TRBJ1-1, with TRBD1 matching 7 bases. Unmatched junction bases numbered 5, after V lost 6 bases and J lost 4 bases. Germline V gene sequence: CDR1 MNHEY, CDR2 SVGAGI. CDR3 length: 13 residues. The CDR3 is CASRSSGGTEAFF. CDR3 nucleotides: TGTGCCAGCAGGAGTTCAGGGGGCACTGAAGCTTTCTTT.

The genes are TRBV9 and TRBJ2-3; 11 nucleotides line up with TRBD2. The ends lost 3 bases at V and 1 base at J; junction bases unmatched: 4. The germline V gene encodes CDR1 SGDLS and CDR2 YYNGEE. This CDR3 is built from 16 residues. The CDR3 here is CASSATGLAGTDTQYF. As DNA, the CDR3 is TGTGCCAGCAGCGCAACGGGACTAGCGGGCACAGATACGCAGTATTTT.

This clone came up once. The chain has TRBV6-5 and TRBJ2-5; 8 nucleotides agree with TRBD2. Germline loops: CDR1 MNHEY, CDR2 SVGAGI. This CDR3 has 15 residues. V was clipped by 8 bases and J by 5 bases; unmatched bases: 13. CDR3 loop: CASQQPGGGTETQYF. CDR3 nucleotide sequence: TGTGCCAGCCAACAGCCCGGCGGGGGGACGGAGACCCAGTACTTC.

With respect to this clone: Compared with germline, one end of the junction differs, possibly owing to a read error. This chain uses TRBV25-1 with TRBJ2-7; 7 nucleotides align to TRBD2. CDR3 size: 10 residues. CDR1 and CDR2 from the germline V gene are MGHDK and SYGVNS. The CDR3 region is CASSPSGTHF. Here the CDR3 DNA reads TGTGCCAGCAGTCCTAGCGGCACACACTTC.

This chain uses TRBV5-1 with TRBJ2-5; the match to TRBD2 covers 7 bases. The CDR3 runs to 16 residues. The germline gives CDR1 SGHRS, CDR2 YFSETQ. V was pared by 0 bases and J by 5 bases, with 10 bases of the junction left unmatched. The CDR3 protein is CASSLVGREIGETQYF. CDR3 DNA: TGCGCCAGCAGCTTGGTGGGGAGGGAGATCGGTGAGACCCAGTACTTC.

The count of this clone is one. V gene TRBV4-3 combines with J gene TRBJ2-2, with TRBD2 as a possible D gene (6 bases). The CDR3 is made up of 17 amino acids. V shed 2 bases and J shed 1 base, with 14 bases lying between them. Germline assignment: CDR1 LGHNA and CDR2 YSLEER. The CDR3 spells CASSQNVGGLNTGELFF. CDR3 sequence (DNA): TGCGCCAGCAGCCAAAATGTCGGGGGTTTGAACACCGGGGAGCTGTTTTTT.

In this sample, this clone turned up once. The V gene is TRBV7-3, the J gene TRBJ2-2, with 8 bases matching TRBD2. The CDR3 consists of 14 residues. CDR1 is SGHTA and CDR2 is FQGTGA in the germline V gene. With 4 bases clipped from V and 6 bases from J, the junction kept 4 bases outside the gene matches. CDR3 nucleotides: TGTGCCAGCAGCTCAACGGGAGGGTCCGGGGAGCTGTTTTTT. It yields the protein CASSSTGGSGELFF.

The rearrangement links TRBV7-3 to TRBJ2-2, with 9 bases that match TRBD1. The CDR3 spans 13 residues. Per germline, CDR1 SGHTA and CDR2 FQGTGA. Trimming at V came to 6 bases and at J to 6 bases, leaving 2 bases not matched to a gene. DNA of the CDR3: TGTGCCAGCAGAGGGACAGGGTCCGGGGAGCTGTTTTTT. Encoded protein: CASRGTGSGELFF.

J is TRBJ1-2 and V is TRBV9; 8 positions match TRBD1. V shed 1 base, J shed 3 bases, and the junction held 2 bases outside the gene matches. The CDR3 runs 14 residues. In germline, CDR1 is SGDLS, CDR2 YYNGEE. In nucleotides, the CDR3 is TGTGCCAGCAGCGTACAGGGGGCTCACTATGGCTACACCTTC. Protein product: CASSVQGAHYGYTF.